What follows describes a single T cell receptor (beta chain). The specificity of this receptor is unknown. The record has no base qualities; no much larger clone is one base away. This entry is derived from a study of OX40 agonist ivuxolimab in advanced cancers. Notes on the research overall: Ivuxolimab, which targeted the costimulatory receptor OX40 (CD134), was an agonistic, fully human IgG2 monoclonal antibody. Intravenous ivuxolimab was administered to patients every 2 weeks at six dose levels: 0.01, 0.1, 0.3, 1.5, 3 and 10 mg/kg. Of the roughly 50 dose-escalation patients, hepatocellular carcinoma was present in around 19, melanoma in roughly 15, renal cell carcinoma in 9 and head and neck cancer in 9. In the dose-escalation cohort, more than 75% of patients were male, and the mean age was approximately 60 years, with a range of roughly 23 to 85. Patients were allowed to have had prior anti-PD-1, anti-PD-L1 or anti-CTLA-4 therapy, and approximately 40% of the dose-escalation patients had been treated with checkpoint inhibitors. Partial responses occurred in three dose-escalation patients: two with cutaneous melanoma and one with hepatocellular carcinoma. Peripheral TCRbeta sequencing aimed to test whether ivuxolimab altered TCR sequence diversity and caused clonal T-cell expansion. The paper reports the monotherapy dose-escalation portion (N = 52 patients) of the phase I ivuxolimab trial.

Genomic DNA was extracted from sorted cells for sequencing of the TCRbeta CDR3 region. TCRbeta CDR3 regions were sequenced using the immunoSEQ Assay. TCRdb took this table from immuneACCESS and kept in-frame rearrangements with V and J called. Such tables lack part of the clones; where checked against another copy, unresolved V genes explain under half of the gap, and the rest is unexplained. This sample holds almost 70,000 clones; more than 80% were observed only once. The biggest ten clones account for roughly 8.2% of the sample. The trial excluded patients who had a history of autoimmune disease or were on systemic immunosuppression. Peripheral blood for TCR sequencing was collected from all dose cohorts at baseline, on cycle 4 day 1, and on cycle 7 day 1. Samples were obtained from an open-label, multicenter, first-in-human phase I dose-escalation trial of ivuxolimab. Adults with locally advanced or metastatic melanoma, renal cell carcinoma, hepatocellular carcinoma or head and neck squamous cell carcinoma were enrolled in the trial. Before TCR sequencing, CD4+ T cells and CD8+ T cells from peripheral blood were sorted into separate populations.

Beyond this particular receptor, the publication reports: At doses from 0.1 to 3.0 mg/kg, clonal expansion was seen in both CD4+ and CD8+ blood T cells between baseline and week 6. Partial responders in the 0.1-3.0 mg/kg groups had among the lowest normalized peripheral clonal expansion, especially among CD8+ T cells. Low levels of normalized T-cell clonal expansion were also seen in some nonresponding patients. The antigen specificity of the peripheral T cells that underwent clonal expansion was not determined. After ivuxolimab, expanded clones were on average more numerous among CD8+ T cells than among CD4+ T cells.

V is clipped by 5 bases and J by 8 bases, and the sequence between their germline boundaries is 18 bases long. CDR1 SNHLY and CDR2 FYNNEI are derived from the germline V gene. The CDR3 goes from the cysteine to the phenylalanine over 14 residues. The kept DNA is CDR3 alone, 42 bases in frame from the first base. Sequenced here: CD4+ or CD8+ T cells sorted from blood, sampled in a trial of the OX40 agonist ivuxolimab. This receptor was obtained from an adult with an advanced solid tumor such as melanoma, head and neck, liver or kidney cancer. Here the chain combines TRBV2 and TRBJ2-5, and TRBD2 may be the D gene, going by 5 matching bases. The CDR3 corresponds to CASSPIDEGQTQYF. The nucleotides read TGTGCCAGCAGTCCGATCGACGAGGGCCAAACCCAGTACTTC.